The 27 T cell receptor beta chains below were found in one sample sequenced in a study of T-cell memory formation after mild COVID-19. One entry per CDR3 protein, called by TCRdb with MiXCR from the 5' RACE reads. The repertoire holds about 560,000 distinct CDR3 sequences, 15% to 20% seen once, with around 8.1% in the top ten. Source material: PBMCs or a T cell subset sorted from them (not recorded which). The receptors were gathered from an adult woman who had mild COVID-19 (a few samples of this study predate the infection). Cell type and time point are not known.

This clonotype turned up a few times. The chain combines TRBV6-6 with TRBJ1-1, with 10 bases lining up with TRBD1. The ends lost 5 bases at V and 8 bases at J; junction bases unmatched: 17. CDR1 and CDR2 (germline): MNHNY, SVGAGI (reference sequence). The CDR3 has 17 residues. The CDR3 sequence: CASSSDRGRVSEGEAFF. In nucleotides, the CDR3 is TGTGCCAGCAGTAGCGACAGGGGGCGCGTATCGGAGGGGGAAGCTTTCTTT.

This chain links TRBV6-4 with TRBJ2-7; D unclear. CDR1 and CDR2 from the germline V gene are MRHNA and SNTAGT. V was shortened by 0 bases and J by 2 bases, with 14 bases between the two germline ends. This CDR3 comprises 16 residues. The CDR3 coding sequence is TGTGCCAGCAGTGACTCGAGAGTTACTAAAACCTACGAGCAGTACTTC. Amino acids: CASSDSRVTKTYEQYF.

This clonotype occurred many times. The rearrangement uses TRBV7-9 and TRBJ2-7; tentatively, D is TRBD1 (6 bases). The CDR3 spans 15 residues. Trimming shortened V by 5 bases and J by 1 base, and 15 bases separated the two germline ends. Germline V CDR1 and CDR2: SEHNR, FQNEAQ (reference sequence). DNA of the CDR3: TGTGCCAGCAGCCCTCGGGACAAGAGTTCCTACGAGCAGTACTTC. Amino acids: CASSPRDKSSYEQYF.

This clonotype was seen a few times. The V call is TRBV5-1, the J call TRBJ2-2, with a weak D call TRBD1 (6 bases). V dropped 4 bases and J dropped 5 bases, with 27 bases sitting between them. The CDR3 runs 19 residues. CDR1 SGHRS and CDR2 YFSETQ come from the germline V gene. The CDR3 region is CASSPRGTTPKPWTGELFF. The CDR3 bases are TGCGCCAGCAGCCCAAGGGGGACAACCCCCAAACCTTGGACCGGGGAGCTGTTTTTT.

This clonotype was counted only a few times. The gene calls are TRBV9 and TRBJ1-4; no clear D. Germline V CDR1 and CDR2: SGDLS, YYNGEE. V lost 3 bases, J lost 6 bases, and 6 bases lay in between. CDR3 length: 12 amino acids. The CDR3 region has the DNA TGTGCCAGCAGCGAGGGAGATGAAAAACTGTTTTTT. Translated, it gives CASSEGDEKLFF. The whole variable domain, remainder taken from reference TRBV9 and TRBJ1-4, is DSGVTQTPKHLITATGQRVTLRCSPRSGDLSVYWYQQSLDQGLQFLIQYYNGEERAKGNILERFSAQQFPDLHSELNLSSLELGDSALYFCASSEGDEKLFFGSGTQLSVL.

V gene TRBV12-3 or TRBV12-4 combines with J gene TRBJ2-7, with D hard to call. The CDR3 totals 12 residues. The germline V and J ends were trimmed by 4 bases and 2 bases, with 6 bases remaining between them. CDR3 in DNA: TGTGCCAGCAGTTGGGATGCCTACGAGCAGTACTTC. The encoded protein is CASSWDAYEQYF.

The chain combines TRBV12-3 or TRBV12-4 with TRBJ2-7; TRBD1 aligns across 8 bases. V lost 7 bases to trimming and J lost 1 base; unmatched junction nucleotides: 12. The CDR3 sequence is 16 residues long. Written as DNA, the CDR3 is TGTGCCAGCACCCCGCGCGCAGGGGGCTTATCCTACGAGCAGTACTTC. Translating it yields CASTPRAGGLSYEQYF.

CDR3 DNA: TGCAGCGTTAGAATGGGGGATTCAGGCTACACCTTC. This sequence encodes CSVRMGDSGYTF. This chain joins TRBV29-1 and TRBJ1-2; weak D call: TRBD1 (5 bases). The CDR3 length is 12 residues. Germline CDR1 reads SQVTM; CDR2 reads ANQGSEA. V was shortened by 5 bases and J by 8 bases, with 15 bases between the two germline ends.

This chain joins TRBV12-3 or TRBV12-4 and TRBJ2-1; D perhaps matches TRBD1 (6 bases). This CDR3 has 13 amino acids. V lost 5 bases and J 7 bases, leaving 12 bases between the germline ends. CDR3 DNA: TGTGCCAGCAGTGGCTACAGGGTGAATGAGCAGTTCTTC. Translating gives CASSGYRVNEQFF.

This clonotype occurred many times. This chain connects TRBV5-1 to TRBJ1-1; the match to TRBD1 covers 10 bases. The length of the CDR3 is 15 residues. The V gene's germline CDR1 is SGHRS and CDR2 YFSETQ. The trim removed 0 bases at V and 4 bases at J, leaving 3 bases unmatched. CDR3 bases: TGCGCCAGCAGCTTGGGGGACAGGGGAATCACTGAAGCTTTCTTT. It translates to CASSLGDRGITEAFF.

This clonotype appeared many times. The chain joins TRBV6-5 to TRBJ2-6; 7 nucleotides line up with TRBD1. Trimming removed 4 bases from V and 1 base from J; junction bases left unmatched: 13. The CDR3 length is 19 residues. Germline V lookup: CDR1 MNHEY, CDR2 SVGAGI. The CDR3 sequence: CASSSQRTGIISGANVLTF. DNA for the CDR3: TGTGCCAGCAGTTCCCAAAGGACAGGAATAATATCTGGGGCCAACGTCCTGACTTTC.

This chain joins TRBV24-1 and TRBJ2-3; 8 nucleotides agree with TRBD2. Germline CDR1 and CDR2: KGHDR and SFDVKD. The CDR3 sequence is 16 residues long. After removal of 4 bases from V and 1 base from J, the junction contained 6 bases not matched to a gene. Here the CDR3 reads CATSDPGLARTDTQYF. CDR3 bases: TGTGCCACCAGTGACCCCGGACTAGCCCGCACAGATACGCAGTATTTT.

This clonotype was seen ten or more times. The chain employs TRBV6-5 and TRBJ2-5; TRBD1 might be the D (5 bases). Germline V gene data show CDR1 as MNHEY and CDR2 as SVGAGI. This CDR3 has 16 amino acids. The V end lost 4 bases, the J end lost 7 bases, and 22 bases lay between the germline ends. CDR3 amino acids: CASSSLQGTIIWTQYF. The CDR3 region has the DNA TGTGCCAGCAGTTCGCTGCAGGGTACAATAATATGGACCCAGTACTTC.

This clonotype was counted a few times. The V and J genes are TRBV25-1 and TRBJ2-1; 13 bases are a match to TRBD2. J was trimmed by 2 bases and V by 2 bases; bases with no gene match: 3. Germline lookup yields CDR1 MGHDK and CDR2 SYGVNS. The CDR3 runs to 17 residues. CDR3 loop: CASSETSGRGTYNEQFF. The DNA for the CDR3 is TGTGCCAGCAGTGAAACTAGCGGGAGGGGTACCTACAATGAGCAGTTCTTC.

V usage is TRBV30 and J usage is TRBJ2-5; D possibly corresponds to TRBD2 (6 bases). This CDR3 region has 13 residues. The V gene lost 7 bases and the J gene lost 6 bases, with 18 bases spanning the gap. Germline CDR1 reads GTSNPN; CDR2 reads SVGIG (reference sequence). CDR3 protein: CAYLRAGPQTQYF. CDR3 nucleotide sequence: TGTGCCTACCTACGGGCGGGGCCGCAGACCCAGTACTTC.

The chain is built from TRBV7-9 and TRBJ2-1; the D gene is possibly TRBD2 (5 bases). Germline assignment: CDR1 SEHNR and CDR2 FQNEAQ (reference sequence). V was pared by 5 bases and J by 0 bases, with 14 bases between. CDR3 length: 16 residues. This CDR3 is CASSPSAASSYNEQFF. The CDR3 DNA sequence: TGTGCCAGCAGCCCCTCAGCGGCGAGCTCCTACAATGAGCAGTTCTTC.

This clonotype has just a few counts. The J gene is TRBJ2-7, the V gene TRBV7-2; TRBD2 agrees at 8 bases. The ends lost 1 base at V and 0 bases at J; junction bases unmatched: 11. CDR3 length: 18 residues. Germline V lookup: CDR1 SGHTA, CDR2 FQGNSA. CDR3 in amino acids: CASSLGGLGGTSSYEQYF. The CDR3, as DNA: TGTGCCAGCAGCTTAGGAGGCCTCGGGGGGACTAGCTCCTACGAGCAGTACTTC.

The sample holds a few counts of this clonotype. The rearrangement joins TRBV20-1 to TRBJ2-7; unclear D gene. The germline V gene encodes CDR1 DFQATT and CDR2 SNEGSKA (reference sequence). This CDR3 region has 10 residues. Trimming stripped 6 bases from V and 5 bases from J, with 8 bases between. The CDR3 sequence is CSAHFHEQYF. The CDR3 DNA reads TGCAGTGCGCATTTCCACGAGCAGTACTTC.

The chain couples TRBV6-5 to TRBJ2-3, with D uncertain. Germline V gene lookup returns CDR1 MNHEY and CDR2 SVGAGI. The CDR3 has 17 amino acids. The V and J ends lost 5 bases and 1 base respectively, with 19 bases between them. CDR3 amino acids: CASSEKQPTWGTDTQYF. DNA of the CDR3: TGTGCCAGCAGTGAGAAACAGCCCACTTGGGGCACAGATACGCAGTATTTT.

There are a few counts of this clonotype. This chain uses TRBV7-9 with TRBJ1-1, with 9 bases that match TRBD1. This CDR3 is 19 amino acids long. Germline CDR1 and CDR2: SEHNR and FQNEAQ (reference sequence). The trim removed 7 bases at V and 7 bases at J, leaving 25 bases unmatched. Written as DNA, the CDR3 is TGTGCCAGCACCATCCTGGACAGGGGACCCGAAATTCCCCCGAATGAAGCTTTCTTT. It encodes CASTILDRGPEIPPNEAFF.

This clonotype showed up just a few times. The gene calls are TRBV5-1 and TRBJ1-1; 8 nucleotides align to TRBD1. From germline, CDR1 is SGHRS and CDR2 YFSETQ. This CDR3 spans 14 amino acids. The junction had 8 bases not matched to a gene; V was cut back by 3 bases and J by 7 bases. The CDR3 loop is CASSSNTDRVEAFF. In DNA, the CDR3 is TGCGCCAGCAGCTCGAACACGGACAGGGTTGAAGCTTTCTTT.

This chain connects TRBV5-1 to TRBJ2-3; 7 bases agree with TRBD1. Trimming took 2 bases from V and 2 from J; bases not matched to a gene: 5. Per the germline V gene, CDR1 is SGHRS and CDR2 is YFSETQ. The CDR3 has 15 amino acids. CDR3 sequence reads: CASSFGGQHTDTQYF. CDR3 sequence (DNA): TGCGCCAGCAGCTTTGGGGGACAGCACACAGATACGCAGTATTTT.

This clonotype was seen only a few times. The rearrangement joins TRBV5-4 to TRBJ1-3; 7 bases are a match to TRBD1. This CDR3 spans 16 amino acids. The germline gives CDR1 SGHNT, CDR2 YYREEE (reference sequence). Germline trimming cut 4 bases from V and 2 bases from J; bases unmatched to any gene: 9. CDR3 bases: TGTGCCAGCAGCCCGGAGGGGGCGAATACTGGAAACACCATATATTTT. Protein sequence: CASSPEGANTGNTIYF.

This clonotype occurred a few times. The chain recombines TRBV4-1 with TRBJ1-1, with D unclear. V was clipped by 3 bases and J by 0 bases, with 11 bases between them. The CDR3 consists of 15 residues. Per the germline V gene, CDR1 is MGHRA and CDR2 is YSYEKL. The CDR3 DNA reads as TGCGCCAGCAGCCATGGGGAGATCATGAACACTGAAGCTTTCTTT. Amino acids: CASSHGEIMNTEAFF.

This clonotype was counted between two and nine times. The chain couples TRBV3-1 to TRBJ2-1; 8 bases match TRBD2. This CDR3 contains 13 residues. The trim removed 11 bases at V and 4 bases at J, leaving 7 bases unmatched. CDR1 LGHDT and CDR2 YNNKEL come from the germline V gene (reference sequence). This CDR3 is CAVGRARYNEQFF. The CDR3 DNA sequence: TGTGCCGTCGGGAGGGCGAGGTACAATGAGCAGTTCTTC.

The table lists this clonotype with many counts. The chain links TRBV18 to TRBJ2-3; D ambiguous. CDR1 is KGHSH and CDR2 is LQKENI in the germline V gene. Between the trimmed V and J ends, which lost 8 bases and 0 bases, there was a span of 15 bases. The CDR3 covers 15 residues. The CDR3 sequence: CASSPRTASTDTQYF. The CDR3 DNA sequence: TGTGCCAGCAGCCCGCGGACGGCTAGCACAGATACGCAGTATTTT. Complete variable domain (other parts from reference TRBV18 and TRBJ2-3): NAGVMQNPRHLVRRRGQEARLRCSPMKGHSHVYWYRQLPEEGLKFMVYLQKENIIDESGMPKERFSAEFPKEGPSILRIQQVVRGDSAAYFCASSPRTASTDTQYFGPGTRLTVL.

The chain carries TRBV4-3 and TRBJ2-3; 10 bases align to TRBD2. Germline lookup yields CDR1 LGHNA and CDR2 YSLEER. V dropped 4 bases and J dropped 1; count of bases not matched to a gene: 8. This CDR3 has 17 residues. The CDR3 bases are TGCGCCAGCAGCCCATGGAGGGGGACTAGCGGCACAGATACGCAGTATTTT. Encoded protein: CASSPWRGTSGTDTQYF.